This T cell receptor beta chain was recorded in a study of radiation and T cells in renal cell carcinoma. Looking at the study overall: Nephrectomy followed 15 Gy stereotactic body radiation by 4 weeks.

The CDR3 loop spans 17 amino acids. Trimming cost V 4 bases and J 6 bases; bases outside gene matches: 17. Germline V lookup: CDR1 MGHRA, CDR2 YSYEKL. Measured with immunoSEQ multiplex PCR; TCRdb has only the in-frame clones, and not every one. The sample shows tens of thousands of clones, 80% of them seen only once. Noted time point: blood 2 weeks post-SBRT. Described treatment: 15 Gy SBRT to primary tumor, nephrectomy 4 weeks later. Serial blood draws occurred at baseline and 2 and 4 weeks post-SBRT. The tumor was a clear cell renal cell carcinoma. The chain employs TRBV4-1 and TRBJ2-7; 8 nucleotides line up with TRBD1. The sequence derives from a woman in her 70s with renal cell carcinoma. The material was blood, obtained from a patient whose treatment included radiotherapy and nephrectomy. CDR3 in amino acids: CASSPEVPQGERGEQYF. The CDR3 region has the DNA TGCGCCAGCAGCCCTGAGGTCCCACAGGGGGAGAGGGGCGAGCAGTACTTC.